Listed here are 17 T cell receptor beta chains from one sample, sequenced in a study of shared clonotypes between healthy human individuals. Selected positively for CCR7 and CD45RO-negative, naive CD8 cells excluded terminally differentiated effector memory CD45RA+ cells. Profiled with immunoSEQ multiplex PCR; TCRdb holds only in-frame clones, not every one. In the table there are under 850,000 clones, 90% to 95% of which are singletons. The sequenced sample was naive CD8+ T cells sorted from blood. These receptors were collected from a young man in good health.

This rearrangement joins TRBV11-2 to TRBJ2-7; D is unclear. V gave up 3 bases and J gave up 4 bases, with 13 bases separating them. The CDR3 consists of 14 residues. The germline V gene encodes CDR1 SGHAT and CDR2 FQNNGV. CDR3 protein: CASSFAYRTYEQYF. In DNA form, the CDR3 reads TGTGCCAGCAGCTTTGCGTACAGAACATACGAGCAGTACTTC.

The V gene is TRBV27, the J gene TRBJ2-2; D could derive from TRBD1 or TRBD2 (5 bases each). Germline-derived CDR1 and CDR2 are MNHEY and SMNVEV (reference sequence). The length of the CDR3 is 18 residues. Between the trimmed V and J ends, which lost 4 bases and 1 base, there was a span of 19 bases. CDR3: CASSSRWVGTQNTGELFF. CDR3 in DNA: TGTGCCAGCAGTTCTAGGTGGGTAGGGACCCAGAACACCGGGGAGCTGTTTTTT.

The V call is TRBV27, the J call TRBJ2-7; perhaps TRBD1 as D (6 bases). The CDR3 is made up of 13 amino acids. V gave up 1 base and J gave up 6 bases, with 10 bases separating them. Germline assignment: CDR1 MNHEY and CDR2 SMNVEV (reference sequence). The CDR3 sequence is CASSLLQGLEQYF. The CDR3 nucleotides read TGTGCCAGCAGTTTATTACAGGGCCTCGAGCAGTACTTC.

The V and J genes are TRBV7-9 and TRBJ2-7; D is ambiguous. This CDR3 spans 15 amino acids. Germline lookup yields CDR1 SEHNR and CDR2 FQNEAQ (reference sequence). V was trimmed by 1 base and J by 0 bases, leaving 10 bases between them. CDR3 DNA: TGTGCCAGCAGCTTAGGTGTGGGTCCCTCCTACGAGCAGTACTTC. Encoded protein: CASSLGVGPSYEQYF.

This chain links TRBV5-6 with TRBJ2-3; D not certain. The V end was cut by 1 base, the J end by 4 bases, with 7 bases between. The germline gives CDR1 SGHDT, CDR2 YYEEEE. CDR3 size: 13 residues. CDR3 sequence: CASSLLAADTQYF. The CDR3 DNA reads TGTGCCAGCAGCTTGCTGGCGGCAGATACGCAGTATTTT.

The V and J genes are TRBV5-8 and TRBJ1-4; 8 bases match TRBD1. V shed 0 bases, J shed 8 bases, and the junction held 6 bases outside the gene matches. The length of the CDR3 is 15 residues. Germline loops: CDR1 SGHTS, CDR2 YDEGEE. In nucleotides, the CDR3 is TGTGCCAGCAGCTTGGACAGGGGGAGTAACGAAAAACTGTTTTTT. Encoded protein: CASSLDRGSNEKLFF.

The CDR3 DNA sequence: TGTGCCAGCAGTGGTGAGCCTCGCGGGTTCAACACTGAAGCTTTCTTT. Protein product: CASSGEPRGFNTEAFF. V usage is TRBV25-1 and J usage is TRBJ1-1; D is unclear. CDR3 length equals 16 residues. Germline V gene sequence: CDR1 MGHDK, CDR2 SYGVNS. V was pared by 4 bases and J by 2 bases, with 17 bases between.

The chain employs TRBV27 and TRBJ1-4; TRBD1 matches 7 bases. The V gene end was trimmed by 6 bases and the J gene end by 9 bases; junction bases not matched to a gene: 19. Germline V gives CDR1 MNHEY, CDR2 SMNVEV (reference sequence). This CDR3 has 17 residues. CDR3 loop: CASRPIILDRAGQKLFF. The CDR3 DNA reads as TGTGCCAGCAGACCAATAATCCTCGACAGGGCCGGCCAAAAACTGTTTTTT.

This chain connects TRBV27 to TRBJ2-1; a weak D match, TRBD1 (6 bases). The CDR3 loop spans 15 amino acids. Germline V lookup: CDR1 MNHEY, CDR2 SMNVEV (reference sequence). Trimming shortened V by 3 bases and J by 3 bases, and 12 bases separated the two germline ends. Here the CDR3 DNA reads TGTGCCAGCAGTTTGTTGGGGACACTCTACAATGAGCAGTTCTTC. This translates into CASSLLGTLYNEQFF.

A word on this clone: The sample holds other DNA sequences that translate to the same CDR3. The rearrangement joins TRBV7-9 to TRBJ2-7, with D unclear. This CDR3 is built from 12 residues. CDR1 and CDR2 from the germline V gene are SEHNR and FQNEAQ (reference sequence). V lost 1 base and J lost 4, with 5 bases in between. This CDR3 reads CASSLGSYEQYF. The CDR3 DNA follows: TGTGCCAGCAGCTTAGGTAGTTACGAGCAGTACTTC.

The V call is TRBV4-1, the J call TRBJ2-7; D uncertain. Germline CDR1 and CDR2: MGHRA and YSYEKL. The CDR3 consists of 16 residues. Trimming pared 1 base from V and 5 bases from J, leaving 18 bases between. This CDR3 is CASSQVANAQTHEQYF. Written as DNA, the CDR3 is TGCGCCAGCAGCCAAGTGGCAAATGCCCAAACCCACGAGCAGTACTTC.

The chain links TRBV13 to TRBJ2-7; 9 bases line up with TRBD2. This CDR3 spans 15 amino acids. Germline trimming cut 3 bases from V and 6 bases from J; bases unmatched to any gene: 9. Germline V gives CDR1 PRHDT, CDR2 FYEKMQ (reference sequence). DNA of the CDR3: TGTGCCAGCAGCTTTTGGGGTAGACTAGCGGTCGAGCAGTACTTC. As protein: CASSFWGRLAVEQYF.

This chain uses TRBV11-2 with TRBJ2-1; D perhaps matches TRBD1 (5 bases). V was clipped by 5 bases and J by 3 bases, with 17 bases between them. CDR1 is SGHAT, CDR2 FQNNGV, per germline. The CDR3 contains 16 residues. CDR3 in amino acids: CASSKTGFDSYNEQFF. In DNA form, the CDR3 reads TGTGCCAGCAGCAAGACGGGTTTTGACAGCTACAATGAGCAGTTCTTC.

The chain combines TRBV27 with TRBJ2-1; TRBD1 aligns across 10 bases. J lost 8 bases, V lost 5 bases, and 9 bases had no gene match. The CDR3 consists of 15 residues. The germline CDR1 and CDR2 sequences are MNHEY and SMNVEV (reference sequence). The DNA of the CDR3 is TGTGCCAGCAGTGGCCGGGACAGGGGTGAGGATGAGCAGTTCTTC. Protein sequence: CASSGRDRGEDEQFF.

V is TRBV27 and J is TRBJ2-1; D unresolved. The V end lost 2 bases, the J end lost 7 bases, and 15 bases lay between the germline ends. CDR1 and CDR2 (germline): MNHEY, SMNVEV (reference sequence). The CDR3 is 15 residues long. The CDR3 bases are TGTGCCAGCAGTTTAGCGGAATCGAGACGAAATGAGCAGTTCTTC. The encoded protein is CASSLAESRRNEQFF.

The J gene is TRBJ2-1, the V gene TRBV11-3; D call uncertain. This CDR3 is built from 16 residues. Germline CDR1 SGHNT, CDR2 YENEEA. The ends were cut back, 4 bases at V and 0 bases at J, with 13 bases in the middle. In DNA, the CDR3 is TGTGCCAGCAGCTCCTCATATCAGAGCTCCTACAATGAGCAGTTCTTC. This gives the protein CASSSSYQSSYNEQFF.

This chain joins TRBV7-8 and TRBJ1-4, with D possibly TRBD1 on 5 matching bases. CDR3 length equals 15 residues. V was shortened by 5 bases and J by 8 bases, with 18 bases between the two germline ends. Germline values: CDR1 SGHVS, CDR2 FQNEAQ. The CDR3 nucleotides are TGTGCCAGCAGCAGACTCGGGGGGAGAGGGGAAAAACTGTTTTTT. Translation gives CASSRLGGRGEKLFF.